What follows are 2 T cell receptor beta chains derived from one specimen sequenced in a study of beta chain features in type 1 diabetes. These TCRs are of unknown antigen specificity. Study results and limitations: Moderate yet significant TCRB CDR3 shortening was seen in Type 1 diabetes patients in all four CD4+ subsets.

The entirety of the isolated RNA underwent reverse transcription, so expressed TCRB transcripts were sequenced. Sequencing was performed with immunoSEQ multiplex PCR; in TCRdb, only in-frame clones are kept and a portion is missing. This table holds roughly 330,000 clones, about 13% found once. Material for sequencing was naive CD4+ T cells from blood. Source of these receptors: a woman between 18 and 29 years old with type 1 diabetes.

In its sample, this clone was seen a few times. The rearrangement links TRBV28 to TRBJ2-3; D unresolved. The V gene lost 5 bases and the J gene lost 6 bases, with 9 bases spanning the gap. CDR1 and CDR2 from the germline V gene are MDHEN and SYDVKM. The CDR3 loop spans 12 amino acids. This CDR3 reads CASSAPVDTQYF. DNA for the CDR3: TGTGCCAGCAGTGCCCCGGTGGATACGCAGTATTTT.

This clone was picked up a small number of times. The chain employs TRBV30 and TRBJ1-5; 7 nucleotides line up with TRBD1. The V and J ends lost 4 bases and 6 bases, in that order; junction bases with no gene match: 12. Germline assignment: CDR1 GTSNPN and CDR2 SVGIG (reference sequence). The CDR3 covers 15 residues. The CDR3 region is CAWTSGTVLGQPQHF. CDR3 nucleotides: TGTGCCTGGACAAGTGGGACAGTCTTAGGTCAGCCCCAGCATTTT.